This T cell receptor beta chain was documented in a study of post-analysis software for immune sequencing data (dated by TCRdb to between 2014 and 2017). About the study as a whole: Relapsing-remitting, secondary progressive and progressive-relapsing multiple sclerosis were recorded as disease courses, and subtype annotation was lacking for some patients. The multiple sclerosis patient repertoires were compared with approximately 11 previously published healthy control repertoires from donors aged roughly 6 to 25 years. A subset of samples was prepared in parallel using single-end sample barcoding, then pooled and co-amplified after Illumina adapter ligation.

To demonstrate the VDJtools post-analysis software, the study profiled TCR beta repertoires from the peripheral blood of about 13 young patients with multiple sclerosis. The patients with multiple sclerosis were children and adolescents between roughly 6 and 15 years of age. The library was prepared using PCR. The reads were generated on an Illumina HiSeq 2500. Unique molecular identifiers were incorporated into TCR beta cDNA libraries to reduce PCR and sequencing biases. Per 1 to 10 million input T cells, roughly 500,000 cDNA molecules were obtained, such that each molecule approximated one T cell. The patient libraries were prepared and sequenced using the same protocol as the earlier healthy control dataset. Within a given batch, samples were prepared together, multiplexed and sequenced on the same HiSeq lane. In the authors' own workflow: MIGEC handled the raw barcoded reads, throwing out single-read molecular identifier groups before consensus assembly and CDR3 extraction. VDJtools was used for post-analysis of the clonotype tables, and diversity was normalized by down-sampling every dataset to the size of the smallest sample. In repertoire overlap clustering, CDR3 amino acid sequences, but not nucleotide sequences, were matched to correct batch-related cross-sample contamination. In TCRdb, the public reads were trimmed at Q25 with fastp and aligned with MiXCR, with productive beta chains retained. CDR3 protein sequences are deduplicated, and each keeps its most common genes and DNA. The V and J calls follow TCRdb's processing rather than the paper's. The sample table shows roughly 870,000 distinct CDR3 sequences, and around 50% are seen once. The biggest ten clones account for under 6% of the sample.

V is pruned by 8 bases and J by 2 bases, leaving 7 bases of the junction without a gene match. From the germline V gene, CDR1 is SQVTM and CDR2 is ANQGSEA. The CDR3 covers 13 residues, taking in both the cysteine and the phenylalanine. Solely the CDR3 DNA is kept, with 39 bases framed from the first base. Results the study describes overall, beyond this receptor: Normalized Chao1 diversity was significantly lower in multiple sclerosis patients than controls, suggesting substantial peripheral T-cell clonal expansion. Direct clustering with F measure showed strong co-clustering of samples prepared in the same batch, prompting a batch-effect correction. About 5 TRBV segments, including TRBV5-6, TRBV5-1 and TRBV20-1, were significantly more frequent in patients than controls. The control group was slightly older than the multiple sclerosis patient group.

Worth noting for this clonotype: The target of this receptor is not known. No clone much larger than this one lies a single base away; base qualities are absent.

Recombination connected TRBV29-1 to TRBJ2-5, with TRBD2 identical over 8 junction bases. The receptor comes from a girl aged 5-17 years with multiple sclerosis. The sequenced sample consisted of blood. The DNA sequence follows: TGCAGCTTCTGGCGGGGGGCACAAGAGACCCAGTACTTC. Its translation reads: CSFWRGAQETQYF.